This T cell receptor beta chain was obtained from a study of T cell responses to AZD1222 COVID-19 vaccine. Overall study: The study pooled second doses at about 4 or about 12 weeks. Whole-study findings and limits: Most donors were white British and more were female, and clonal diversity was possibly underestimated. The peak T cell response came first, and repertoires were sampled only after it.

The CDR3 is 14 amino acids. Trimming pared 2 bases from V and 3 bases from J, leaving 8 bases between. The germline CDR1 and CDR2 sequences are SEHNR and FQNEAQ (reference sequence). The repertoire was sequenced with immunoSEQ multiplex PCR; TCRdb's copy has only in-frame clones and lacks some. Of 100,000 or so clones detected, nearly 90% appear once; the ten largest clones hold about an eighth. A word on this clone: Its antigen is currently unknown.

The rearrangement uses TRBV7-9 and TRBJ1-5; perhaps TRBD1 as D (5 bases). This clonotype was obtained from an adult in good health. The sequenced sample was peripheral blood, obtained on day 0 of AZD1222 vaccination. The CDR3 reads CASSLKGPNQPQHF. CDR3 in DNA: TGTGCCAGCAGCTTAAAGGGGCCCAATCAGCCCCAGCATTTT. Looking up the rest from reference TRBV7-9 and TRBJ1-5 gives the full variable domain: DTGVSQNPRHKITKRGQNVTFRCDPISEHNRLYWYRQTLGQGPEFLTYFQNEAQLEKSRLLSDRFSAERPKGSFSTLEIQRTEQGDSAMYLCASSLKGPNQPQHFGDGTRLSIL.